This note documents a single T cell receptor beta chain sequence. Its antigen is unknown. These data belong to a study of shared clonotypes between healthy human individuals. Overall study findings and caveats: The donor pool, a small one, limited the genetic and exposure-history diversity represented.

Each unsorted PBMC replicate got 300 ng genomic DNA, tens of thousands of genomes. Libraries were prepared by immunoSEQ multiplex PCR; TCRdb keeps only in-frame clonotypes and omits some of them. The sample lists about 560,000 clones, roughly four fifths seen once, with around 12% in the top ten. This CDR3 has 17 residues. The trim removed 3 bases at V and 7 bases at J, leaving 12 bases unmatched. Germline CDR1 SGHRS, CDR2 YFSETQ. Sequences were obtained from PBMCs. V and J are TRBV5-1 and TRBJ2-1; 11 positions match TRBD2. The origin of this receptor is a woman in her thirties or forties in good health. Some clones in this sample may be carry-over from other donors' samples. The CDR3 here is CASSSDILAGAGNEQFF. CDR3 bases: TGCGCCAGCAGCTCCGATATACTAGCGGGGGCGGGTAATGAGCAGTTCTTC.